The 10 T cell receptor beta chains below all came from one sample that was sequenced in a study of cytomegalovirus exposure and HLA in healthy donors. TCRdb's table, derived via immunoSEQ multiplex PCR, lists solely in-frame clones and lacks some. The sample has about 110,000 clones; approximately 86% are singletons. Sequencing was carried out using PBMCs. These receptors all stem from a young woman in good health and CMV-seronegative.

CDR3 nucleotides: TGTGCCAGCAGCGTAGCTAGCAGCGGGGGTGGCAATGAGCAGTTCTTC. Translating gives CASSVASSGGGNEQFF. This chain uses TRBV9 with TRBJ2-1, with 8 bases fitting TRBD2. The CDR3 runs to 16 residues. V was pared by 0 bases and J by 6 bases, with 8 bases of the junction left unmatched. Germline V gene data show CDR1 as SGDLS and CDR2 as YYNGEE.

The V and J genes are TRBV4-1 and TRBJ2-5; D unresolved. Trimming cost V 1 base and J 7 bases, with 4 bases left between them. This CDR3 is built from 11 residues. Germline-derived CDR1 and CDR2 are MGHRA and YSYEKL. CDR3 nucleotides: TGCGCCAGCAGCCAAGGAGCGACCCAGTACTTC. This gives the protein CASSQGATQYF.

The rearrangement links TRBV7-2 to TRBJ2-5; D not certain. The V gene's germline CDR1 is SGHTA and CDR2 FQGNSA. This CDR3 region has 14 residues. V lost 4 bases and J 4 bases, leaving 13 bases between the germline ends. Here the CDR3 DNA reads TGTGCCAGCAGCTCCCCCTTAGCTGGAGAGACCCAGTACTTC. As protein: CASSSPLAGETQYF. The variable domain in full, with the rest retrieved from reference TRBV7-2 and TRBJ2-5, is GAGVSQSPSNKVTEKGKDVELRCDPISGHTALYWYRQSLGQGLEFLIYFQGNSAPDKSGLPSDRFSAERTGGSVSTLTIQRTQQEDSAVYLCASSSPLAGETQYFGPGTRLLVL.

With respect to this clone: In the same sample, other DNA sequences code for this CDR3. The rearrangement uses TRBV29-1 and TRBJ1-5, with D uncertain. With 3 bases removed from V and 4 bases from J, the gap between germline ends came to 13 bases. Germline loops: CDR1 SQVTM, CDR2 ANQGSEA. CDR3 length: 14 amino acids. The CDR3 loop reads CSVETGESNQPQHF. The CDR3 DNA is TGCAGCGTTGAGACGGGTGAGAGTAATCAGCCCCAGCATTTT.

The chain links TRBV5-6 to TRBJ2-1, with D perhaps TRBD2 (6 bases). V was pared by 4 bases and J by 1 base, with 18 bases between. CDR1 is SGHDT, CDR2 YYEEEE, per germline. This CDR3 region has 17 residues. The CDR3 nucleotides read TGTGCCAGCAGCGGATCCGGGACTCGGGGTTCCTACAATGAGCAGTTCTTC. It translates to CASSGSGTRGSYNEQFF.

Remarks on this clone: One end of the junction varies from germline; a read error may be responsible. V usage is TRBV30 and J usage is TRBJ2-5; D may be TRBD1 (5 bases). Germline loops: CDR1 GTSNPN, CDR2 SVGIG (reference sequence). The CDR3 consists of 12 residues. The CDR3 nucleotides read TGTGCCTGGAGTGAAGGGGAAGATACCCAGTACTTC. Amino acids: CAWSEGEDTQYF.

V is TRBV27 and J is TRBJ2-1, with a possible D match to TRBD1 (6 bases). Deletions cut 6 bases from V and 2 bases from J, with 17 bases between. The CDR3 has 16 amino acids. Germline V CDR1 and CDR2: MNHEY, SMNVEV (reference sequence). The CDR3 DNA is TGTGCCAGCAGACCGCACCAGACAGGTCCCTACAATGAGCAGTTCTTC. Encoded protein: CASRPHQTGPYNEQFF.

Here the CDR3 DNA reads TGCGCCAGCAGCCAGCAGCCCACACAGGGTAATGAAAAACTGTTTTTT. Its protein product is CASSQQPTQGNEKLFF. V is TRBV4-1 and J is TRBJ1-4; the D gene is possibly TRBD1 (6 bases). V lost 3 bases to trimming and J lost 4 bases, with 15 bases between them. The CDR3 loop spans 16 amino acids. In germline, CDR1 is MGHRA, CDR2 YSYEKL.

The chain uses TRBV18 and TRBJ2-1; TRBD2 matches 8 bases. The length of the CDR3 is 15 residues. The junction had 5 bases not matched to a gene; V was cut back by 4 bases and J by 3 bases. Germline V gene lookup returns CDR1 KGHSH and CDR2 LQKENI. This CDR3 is CASSRSGGVYNEQFF. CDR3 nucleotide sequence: TGTGCCAGCTCACGGAGCGGGGGTGTCTACAATGAGCAGTTCTTC.

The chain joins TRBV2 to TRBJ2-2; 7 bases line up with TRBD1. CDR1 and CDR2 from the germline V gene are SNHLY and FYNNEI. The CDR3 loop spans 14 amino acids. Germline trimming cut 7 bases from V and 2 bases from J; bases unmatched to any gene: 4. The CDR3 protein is CASTRGRNTGELFF. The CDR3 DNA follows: TGTGCCAGCACTAGGGGGCGAAACACCGGGGAGCTGTTTTTT.